A single sample is the source of the 22 T cell receptor beta chains below, sequenced in a study of T cell responses to AZD1222 COVID-19 vaccine. This table comes from immunoSEQ multiplex PCR, and its TCRdb copy is limited to in-frame clones, with some not included. The table records roughly 130,000 clones, 75% to 90% of them present only once. The specimen was peripheral blood, collected on day 0 of AZD1222 vaccination. These receptors came from an adult in good health.

In the case of this clone: This specimen includes other DNA sequences encoding the same CDR3. V gene TRBV6-5 combines with J gene TRBJ1-4; D not certain. The V end was cut by 0 bases, the J end by 5 bases, with 7 bases between. CDR3 length equals 14 residues. Germline V CDR1 and CDR2: MNHEY, SVGAGI. This CDR3 is CASSYSGQNEKLFF. The CDR3 nucleotides read TGTGCCAGCAGTTACTCGGGCCAGAATGAAAAACTGTTTTTT.

J is TRBJ1-1 and V is TRBV30; 12 nucleotides agree with TRBD1. Germline loops: CDR1 GTSNPN, CDR2 SVGIG (reference sequence). The V and J ends lost 1 base and 0 bases, in that order; junction bases with no gene match: 6. CDR3 length: 17 residues. In nucleotides, the CDR3 is TGTGCCTGGAGTGAAGGGGGACAGGGGGCCCTGAACACTGAAGCTTTCTTT. It encodes CAWSEGGQGALNTEAFF.

The CDR3 protein is CASSLARQETQYF. CDR3 nucleotides: TGTGCCAGCAGCTTAGCCCGCCAAGAGACCCAGTACTTC. The gene calls are TRBV7-2 and TRBJ2-5; no definite D call. This CDR3 comprises 13 residues. Germline V gives CDR1 SGHTA, CDR2 FQGNSA. Trimming took off 0 bases at V and 1 base at J, with 3 bases between the two ends.

Concerning this clone itself: Relative to the germline gene, one junction end is altered; a read error may explain this. CDR3 sequence reads: CATGLAKNIQYF. DNA of the CDR3: TGCGCAACCGGGCTAGCCAAAAACATTCAGTACTTC. This rearrangement joins TRBV27 to TRBJ2-4; D is unclear. The CDR3 runs 12 residues. Germline lookup yields CDR1 MNHEY and CDR2 SMNVEV (reference sequence).

The genes are TRBV11-3 and TRBJ2-1, with 8 bases fitting TRBD2. The germline V gene encodes CDR1 SGHNT and CDR2 YENEEA. The ends lost 1 base at V and 4 bases at J; junction bases unmatched: 6. The CDR3 covers 16 residues. CDR3 nucleotides: TGTGCCAGCAGCTTAGGTATTAGCGGGGTATACAATGAGCAGTTCTTC. Its translation: CASSLGISGVYNEQFF.

CDR3 amino acids: CASSLTGQRGYTF. CDR3 in DNA: TGTGCCAGTAGTTTGACAGGGCAACGTGGCTACACCTTC. The chain employs TRBV19 and TRBJ1-2; 7 bases match TRBD1. Germline CDR1 and CDR2: LNHDA and SQIVND (reference sequence). The CDR3 is made up of 13 amino acids. The V segment lost 5 bases and the J segment 7 bases; nucleotides outside the gene matches: 7.

This clone occurred once. The chain carries TRBV27 and TRBJ1-2, with 7 bases lining up with TRBD1. J lost 1 base, V lost 8 bases, and 4 bases had no gene match. This CDR3 is built from 13 residues. Per the germline V gene, CDR1 is MNHEY and CDR2 is SMNVEV (reference sequence). The chain's CDR3 is CASGTVNNYGYTF. DNA of the CDR3: TGTGCCAGCGGGACAGTCAATAACTATGGCTACACCTTC.

The gene calls are TRBV19 and TRBJ2-4, with a possible D match to TRBD1 (5 bases). Germline lookup yields CDR1 LNHDA and CDR2 SQIVND (reference sequence). The CDR3 has 15 amino acids. Trimming cost V 0 bases and J 6 bases, with 12 bases left between them. CDR3 protein: CASSIDDDRLNIQYF. The CDR3 DNA reads TGTGCCAGTAGTATAGATGACGACAGACTAAACATTCAGTACTTC.

The chain is built from TRBV5-1 and TRBJ2-5; no definite D call. With 3 bases removed from V and 2 bases from J, the gap between germline ends came to 8 bases. The CDR3 covers 13 residues. In germline, CDR1 is SGHRS, CDR2 YFSETQ. DNA of the CDR3: TGCGCCAGCAGCTCAGACGTGCAAGAGACCCAGTACTTC. It is translated as CASSSDVQETQYF. Supplemented by reference TRBV5-1 and TRBJ2-5, the full variable domain reads KAGVTQTPRYLIKTRGQQVTLSCSPISGHRSVSWYQQTPGQGLQFLFEYFSETQRNKGNFPGRFSGRQFSNSRSEMNVSTLELGDSALYLCASSSDVQETQYFGPGTRLLVL.

This clone was counted between two and nine times. The rearrangement uses TRBV7-2 and TRBJ1-2; TRBD1 aligns across 7 bases. The V and J ends lost 9 bases and 2 bases, in that order; junction bases with no gene match: 3. Germline V gives CDR1 SGHTA, CDR2 FQGNSA. The CDR3 runs to 12 residues. DNA of the CDR3: TGTGCCAGTCAGGGGGGCAACTATGGCTACACCTTC. The encoded protein is CASQGGNYGYTF.

The chain joins TRBV28 to TRBJ1-5, with TRBD1 matching 9 bases. Germline V gene data show CDR1 as MDHEN and CDR2 as SYDVKM. V gave up 6 bases and J gave up 2 bases; unmatched junction bases: 20. CDR3 size: 20 residues. CDR3 sequence: CASRPTPGTGRRRGNQPQHF. The CDR3, as DNA: TGTGCCAGCAGGCCAACCCCCGGGACAGGGCGAAGGAGGGGCAATCAGCCCCAGCATTTT.

The chain uses TRBV7-2 and TRBJ2-1; D is possibly TRBD2 (5 bases). This CDR3 comprises 14 residues. Trimming left V 6 bases short and J 1 base short, with 10 bases between. Germline V gene sequence: CDR1 SGHTA, CDR2 FQGNSA. The CDR3 sequence is CASRAGGSYNEQFF. The CDR3 region has the DNA TGTGCCAGCAGGGCGGGTGGGTCCTACAATGAGCAGTTCTTC.

The rearrangement uses TRBV9 and TRBJ1-1, with 9 nucleotides matching TRBD1. The CDR3 is 13 amino acids. V lost 1 base and J lost 6; bases outside the gene matches: 1. The germline V gene has CDR1 SGDLS and CDR2 YYNGEE. CDR3 sequence reads: CASSVRDRAEAFF. In DNA, the CDR3 is TGTGCCAGCAGCGTACGGGACAGGGCTGAAGCTTTCTTT.

V and J are TRBV7-6 and TRBJ1-6; D might be TRBD1 (5 bases). The CDR3 consists of 13 residues. CDR1 and CDR2 from the germline V gene are SGHVS and FNYEAQ. V shed 5 bases and J shed 10 bases, with 12 bases lying between them. CDR3 in amino acids: CASSPREQSPLHF. As DNA, the CDR3 is TGTGCCAGCAGCCCCAGGGAGCAGTCACCCCTCCACTTT. Using reference TRBV7-6 and TRBJ1-6 for the parts outside the CDR3, the full variable domain is GAGVSQSPRYKVTKRGQDVALRCDPISGHVSLYWYRQALGQGPEFLTYFNYEAQQDKSGLPNDRFSAERPEGSISTLTIQRTEQRDSAMYRCASSPREQSPLHFGNGTRLTVT.

The chain is built from TRBV24-1 and TRBJ1-2; 7 nucleotides line up with TRBD1. The junction had 13 bases not matched to a gene; V was cut back by 5 bases and J by 8 bases. The CDR3 extends over 15 amino acids. Germline CDR1 KGHDR, CDR2 SFDVKD. The CDR3 DNA follows: TGTGCCACCAGTGCGCCGGGAGGAGGGGGCTTGGGCTACACCTTC. Its translation is CATSAPGGGGLGYTF.

This clone was detected only a few times. The chain couples TRBV19 to TRBJ1-5, with D maybe TRBD1 (5 bases). The germline CDR1 and CDR2 sequences are LNHDA and SQIVND (reference sequence). Trimming shortened V by 5 bases and J by 3 bases, and 11 bases separated the two germline ends. This CDR3 is built from 14 residues. CDR3 protein: CASSGRGSNQPQHF. The DNA for the CDR3 is TGTGCCAGTAGTGGGAGGGGTTCCAATCAGCCCCAGCATTTT.

The table lists this clone with a few counts. The chain couples TRBV2 to TRBJ2-6, with 9 bases aligning to TRBD2. The CDR3 is 19 residues long. With 0 bases clipped from V and 2 bases from J, the junction kept 8 bases outside the gene matches. From germline, CDR1 is SNHLY and CDR2 FYNNEI. The CDR3 region has the DNA TGTGCCAGCAGTGAAGCGCTGATGCGGGGGGGGCCTGGGGCCAACGTCCTGACTTTC. It is translated as CASSEALMRGGPGANVLTF. The full variable domain, with the rest looked up from reference TRBV2 and TRBJ2-6, is EPEVTQTPSHQVTQMGQEVILRCVPISNHLYFYWYRQILGQKVEFLVSFYNNEISEKSEIFDDQFSVERPDGSNFTLKIRSTKLEDSAMYFCASSEALMRGGPGANVLTFGAGSRLTVL.

This sequence joins TRBV5-1 and TRBJ2-2; D is uncertain. Germline CDR1 SGHRS, CDR2 YFSETQ. V lost 6 bases to trimming and J lost 0 bases, with 12 bases between them. This CDR3 comprises 15 residues. The CDR3 bases are TGCGCCAGCACAGTGTCCATCGCGAACACCGGGGAGCTGTTTTTT. This translates into CASTVSIANTGELFF.

The J gene is TRBJ1-6, the V gene TRBV18; the match to TRBD1 covers 9 bases. CDR1 and CDR2 from the germline V gene are KGHSH and LQKENI. The CDR3 runs 17 residues. Losses at the gene ends were 3 bases for V and 3 bases for J; bases not matched to a gene: 6. CDR3 sequence: CASSPVRDRDYNSPLHF. CDR3 DNA: TGTGCCAGCTCACCCGTACGGGACAGGGACTATAATTCACCCCTCCACTTT.

The CDR3 protein is CASSPRDLEGYTF. CDR3 coding DNA: TGTGCCAGCTCACCTAGGGATTTGGAAGGCTACACCTTC. The genes are TRBV18 and TRBJ1-2; D is uncertain. The germline V and J ends were trimmed by 3 bases and 8 bases, with 13 bases remaining between them. The CDR3 covers 13 residues. Germline values: CDR1 KGHSH, CDR2 LQKENI.

V is TRBV12-3 or TRBV12-4 and J is TRBJ1-2; no clear D gene. V lost 6 bases, J lost 8 bases, and 16 bases lay in between. The CDR3 is 13 amino acids. As DNA, the CDR3 is TGTGCCAGCAGCCCCGGACGGGTTTGGGGCTACACCTTC. Amino acids: CASSPGRVWGYTF.

This chain connects TRBV6-2 or TRBV6-3 to TRBJ2-5, with D perhaps given as TRBD1 or TRBD2 (6 bases each). The CDR3 has 15 amino acids. V was pared by 2 bases and J by 7 bases, with 17 bases between. Germline lookup yields CDR1 MNHEY and CDR2 SVGEGT. The CDR3 spells CASSYDRRERATQYF. DNA of the CDR3: TGTGCCAGCAGTTACGACAGGCGGGAAAGAGCGACCCAGTACTTC.